This T cell receptor (beta chain) was sequenced for a study of metastatic and nonmetastatic thyroid tumors. Background on the study: The comparison covered peripheral blood and tumor or nodule tissue in malignant and benign thyroid patients.

Overall study results and limits: It was reported that TCR beta diversity was significantly higher in malignant thyroid tumors than benign nodules, in blood and tumor.

Germline loops: CDR1 MGHDK, CDR2 SYGVNS. V shed 3 bases and J shed 6 bases, with 14 bases lying between them. This CDR3 has 14 residues. Authors' data handling: The distant-metastasis classifier for papillary thyroid cancer was built from CDR3 differences across clinicopathological groups. TCRdb redid the clone calls on the PCR reads using MiXCR. These V and J calls rely on TCRdb rather than the paper's analysis. The data hold roughly 40,000 clones, with about 15% observed a single time. About this clone: Its specificity is unknown.

Until they underwent thyroid surgery, no patient had received any treatment. This rearrangement joins TRBV25-1 to TRBJ1-2; perhaps TRBD1 as D (6 bases). The sequence derives from a female donor with papillary thyroid cancer or a benign thyroid nodule (not recorded which). Some clones in this sample may be carry-over from other donors' samples. The sequencing sample was made of blood. Written as DNA, the CDR3 is TGTGCCAGCAGTGAGTACGGGACATCTGATGGCTACACCTTC. It encodes CASSEYGTSDGYTF.